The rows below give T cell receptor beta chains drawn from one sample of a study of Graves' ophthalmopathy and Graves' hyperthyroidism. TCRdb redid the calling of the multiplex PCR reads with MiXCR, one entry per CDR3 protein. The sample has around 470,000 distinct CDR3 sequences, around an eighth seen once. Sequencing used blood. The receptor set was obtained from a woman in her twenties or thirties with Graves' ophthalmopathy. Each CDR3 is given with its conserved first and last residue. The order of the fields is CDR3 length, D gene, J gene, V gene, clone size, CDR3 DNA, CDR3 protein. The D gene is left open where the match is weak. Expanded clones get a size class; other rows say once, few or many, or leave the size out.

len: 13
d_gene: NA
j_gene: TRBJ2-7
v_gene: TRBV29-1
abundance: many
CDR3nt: TGCAGCGTTCGGACAGCCACTTCCTACGAGCAGTACTTC
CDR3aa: CSVRTATSYEQYF

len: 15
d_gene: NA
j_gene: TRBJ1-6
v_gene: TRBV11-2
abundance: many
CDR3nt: TGTGCCAGCAGCTTATCGCCGGGAGTAAATTCACCCCTCCACTTT
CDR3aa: CASSLSPGVNSPLHF

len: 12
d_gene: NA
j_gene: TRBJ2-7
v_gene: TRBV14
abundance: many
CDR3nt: TGTGCCAGCAGCCAAGGTGGCTTTTTGGAGTACTTC
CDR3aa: CASSQGGFLEYF

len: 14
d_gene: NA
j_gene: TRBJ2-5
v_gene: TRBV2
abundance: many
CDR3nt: TGTGCCAGCAGTAGACTAGAGGGTGGAGAGACCCAGTACTTC
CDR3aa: CASSRLEGGETQYF

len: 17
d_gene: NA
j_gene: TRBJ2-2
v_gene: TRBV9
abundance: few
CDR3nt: TGTGCCAGCAGCGTATATCAGGGGTCCTTGAACACCGGGGAGCTGTTTTTT
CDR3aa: CASSVYQGSLNTGELFF

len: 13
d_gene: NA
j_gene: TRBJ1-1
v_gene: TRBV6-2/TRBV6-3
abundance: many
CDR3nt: TGTGCCAGCAGTTACTCCCTCTCCCCTGAAGCTTTCTTT
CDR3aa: CASSYSLSPEAFF

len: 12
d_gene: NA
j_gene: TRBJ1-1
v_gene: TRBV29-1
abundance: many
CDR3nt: TGCAGCACCCGGACGGTGAACACTGAAGCTTTCTTT
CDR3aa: CSTRTVNTEAFF

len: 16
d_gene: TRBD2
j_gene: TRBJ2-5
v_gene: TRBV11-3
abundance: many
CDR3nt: TGTGCCAGCAGCTTAGTTCCAGCGGGGGGTCAAGAGACCCAGTACTTC
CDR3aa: CASSLVPAGGQETQYF

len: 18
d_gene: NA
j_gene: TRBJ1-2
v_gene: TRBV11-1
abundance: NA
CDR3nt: TGTGCCAGCAGCCCCCTTCTGCACTTGACAGGTCCTAACTATGGCTACACCTTC
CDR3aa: CASSPLLHLTGPNYGYTF

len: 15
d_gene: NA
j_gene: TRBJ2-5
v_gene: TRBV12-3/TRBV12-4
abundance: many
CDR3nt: TGTGCCAGCCTATCCACCGGGCGGGACCGGGAGACCCAGTACTTC
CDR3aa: CASLSTGRDRETQYF

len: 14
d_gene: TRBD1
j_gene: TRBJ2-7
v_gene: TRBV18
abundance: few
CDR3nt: TGTGCCAGCTCACCTTCCCCGACAGGGGCCGAGCAGTACTTC
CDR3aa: CASSPSPTGAEQYF

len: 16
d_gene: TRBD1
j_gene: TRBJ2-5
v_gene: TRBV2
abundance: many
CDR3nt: TGTGCCAGCAGTGATCAGGACAGGGGGCTTTGGGAGACCCAGTACTTC
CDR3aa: CASSDQDRGLWETQYF

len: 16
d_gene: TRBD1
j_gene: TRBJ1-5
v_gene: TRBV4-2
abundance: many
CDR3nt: TGTGCCAGCAGCCAAGGGGACAGCCGGTCCAATCAGCCCCAGCATTTT
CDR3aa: CASSQGDSRSNQPQHF

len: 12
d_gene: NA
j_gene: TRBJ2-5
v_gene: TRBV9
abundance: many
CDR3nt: TGTGCCAGCAGCGTAGTTATGGGGACCCAGTACTTC
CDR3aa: CASSVVMGTQYF

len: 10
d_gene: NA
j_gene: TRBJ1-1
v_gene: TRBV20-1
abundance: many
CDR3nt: TGCAGTGCGACGGACAGAGAAGCTTTCTTT
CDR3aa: CSATDREAFF

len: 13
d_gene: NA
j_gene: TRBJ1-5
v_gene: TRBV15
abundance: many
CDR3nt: TGTGCCACCAGCAGAGATGCGAGACAGCCCCAGCATTTT
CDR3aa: CATSRDARQPQHF

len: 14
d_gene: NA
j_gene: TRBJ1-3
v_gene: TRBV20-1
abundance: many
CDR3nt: TGCAGTGCTAGGAGGCTCGGGGTGGGGAACACCATATATTTT
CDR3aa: CSARRLGVGNTIYF

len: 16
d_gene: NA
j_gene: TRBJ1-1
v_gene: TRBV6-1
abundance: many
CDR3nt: TGTGCCAGCAGACCCCTTCTTGGGAGGCGAAGCACTGAAGCTTTCTTT
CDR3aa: CASRPLLGRRSTEAFF

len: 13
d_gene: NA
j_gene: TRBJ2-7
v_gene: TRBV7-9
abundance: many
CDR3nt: TGTGCCAGCAGCACGACTACGTCCTACGAGCAGTACTTC
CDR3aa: CASSTTTSYEQYF

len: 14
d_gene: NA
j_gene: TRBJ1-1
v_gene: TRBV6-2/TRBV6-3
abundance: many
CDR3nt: TGTGCCAGCAGCCAAACCCCGAGATGGACTGAAGCTTTCTTT
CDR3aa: CASSQTPRWTEAFF

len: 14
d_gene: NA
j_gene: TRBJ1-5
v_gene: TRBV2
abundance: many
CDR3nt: TGTGCCAGCAGCGACTGGGAGGGCAATCAGCCCCAGCATTTT
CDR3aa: CASSDWEGNQPQHF

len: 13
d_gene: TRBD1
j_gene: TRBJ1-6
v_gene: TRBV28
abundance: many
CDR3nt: TGTGCCAGCAGTGACAGGGGAGAGTCACCCCTCCACTTT
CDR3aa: CASSDRGESPLHF

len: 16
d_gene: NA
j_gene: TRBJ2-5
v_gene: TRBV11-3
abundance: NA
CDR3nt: TGTGCCAGCAGCTTAGAGGGCGGGACAGTCCAAGAGACCCAGTACTTC
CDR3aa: CASSLEGGTVQETQYF

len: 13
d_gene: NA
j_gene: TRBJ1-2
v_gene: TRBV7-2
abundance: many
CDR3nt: TGTGCCAGCAGCTCGCCAGGGCACTATGGCTACACCTTC
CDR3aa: CASSSPGHYGYTF

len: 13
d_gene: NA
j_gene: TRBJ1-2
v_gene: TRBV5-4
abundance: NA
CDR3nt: TGTGCCAGCAGCTTGTTTGCCTCTTATGGCTACACCTTC
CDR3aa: CASSLFASYGYTF

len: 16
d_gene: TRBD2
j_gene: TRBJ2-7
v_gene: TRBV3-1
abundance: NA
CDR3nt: TGTGCCAGCAGCCCAACTAGCGGGGGTGTCTCCTACGAGCAGTACTTC
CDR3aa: CASSPTSGGVSYEQYF

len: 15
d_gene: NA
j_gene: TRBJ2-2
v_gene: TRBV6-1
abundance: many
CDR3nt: TGTGCCAGCAGGCCCGATGTGTACATCGCCGGGGAGCTGTTTTTT
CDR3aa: CASRPDVYIAGELFF

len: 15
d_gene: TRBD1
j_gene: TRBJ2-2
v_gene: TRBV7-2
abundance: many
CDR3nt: TGTGCCAGCAGCCGACAGGGGTTTGGGACCGGGGAGCTGTTTTTT
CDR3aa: CASSRQGFGTGELFF

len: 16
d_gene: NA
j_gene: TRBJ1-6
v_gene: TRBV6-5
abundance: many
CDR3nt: TGTGCCAGCAGTTACTCGAGCAGGCAGGAGTGGACTCCCCTCCACTTT
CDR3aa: CASSYSSRQEWTPLHF

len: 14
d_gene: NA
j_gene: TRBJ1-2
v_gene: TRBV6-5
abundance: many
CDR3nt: TGTGCCAGCAGTTACTCGATCCTAGCCTATGGCTACACCTTC
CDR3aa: CASSYSILAYGYTF

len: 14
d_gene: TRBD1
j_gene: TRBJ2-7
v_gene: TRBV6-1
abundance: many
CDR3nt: TGTGCCAGCACGACCTGGACAGGGCTCTACGAGCAGTACTTC
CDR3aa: CASTTWTGLYEQYF

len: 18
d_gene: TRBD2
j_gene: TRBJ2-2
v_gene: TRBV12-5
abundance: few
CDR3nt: TGTGCTAGTGGTTCAGGACTAGCGGGGGGGCCAGCCCCCGGGGAGCTGTTTTTT
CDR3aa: CASGSGLAGGPAPGELFF

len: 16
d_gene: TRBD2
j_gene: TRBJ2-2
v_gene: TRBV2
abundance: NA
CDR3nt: TGTGCCAGCAGCCCGGCCCCCGGGACTATTACCGGGGAGCTGTTTTTT
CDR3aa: CASSPAPGTITGELFF